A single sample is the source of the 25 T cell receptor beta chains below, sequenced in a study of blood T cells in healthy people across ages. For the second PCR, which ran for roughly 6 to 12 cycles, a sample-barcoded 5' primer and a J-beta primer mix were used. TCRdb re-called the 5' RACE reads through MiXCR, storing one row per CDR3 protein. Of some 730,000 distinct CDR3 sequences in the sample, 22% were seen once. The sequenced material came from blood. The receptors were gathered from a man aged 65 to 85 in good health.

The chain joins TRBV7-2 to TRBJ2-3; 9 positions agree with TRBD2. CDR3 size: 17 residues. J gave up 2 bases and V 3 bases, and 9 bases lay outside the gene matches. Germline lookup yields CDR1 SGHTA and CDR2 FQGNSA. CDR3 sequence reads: CASSLQSGGIVTDTQYF. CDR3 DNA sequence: TGTGCCAGCAGCTTGCAAAGCGGGGGGATAGTCACAGATACGCAGTATTTT.

The CDR3 region has the DNA TGTGCCATCAGTGTCACCGGGACTAGCGGGACCTACAATGAGCAGTTCTTC. As protein: CAISVTGTSGTYNEQFF. The V call is TRBV10-3, the J call TRBJ2-1; 13 bases fit TRBD2. The CDR3 is 17 amino acids. The junction had 5 bases not matched to a gene; V was cut back by 4 bases and J by 2 bases. Germline CDR1 ENHRY, CDR2 SYGVKD.

Here the CDR3 reads CASSHRTEGYEQYV. CDR3 nucleotides: TGTGCCAGCAGCCACCGAACTGAGGGCTACGAGCAGTACGTC. The rearrangement links TRBV21-1 to TRBJ2-7; the DNA was not used to check the table's D call, TRBD2. TRBV21-1 is flagged as a pseudogene. The CDR3 is made up of 14 amino acids.

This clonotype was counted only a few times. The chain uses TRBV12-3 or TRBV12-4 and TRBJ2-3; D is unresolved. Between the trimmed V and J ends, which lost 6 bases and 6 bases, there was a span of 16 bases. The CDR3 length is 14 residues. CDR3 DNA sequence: TGTGCCAGCAGCCAACGGTGGATATCGGATACGCAGTATTTT. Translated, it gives CASSQRWISDTQYF.

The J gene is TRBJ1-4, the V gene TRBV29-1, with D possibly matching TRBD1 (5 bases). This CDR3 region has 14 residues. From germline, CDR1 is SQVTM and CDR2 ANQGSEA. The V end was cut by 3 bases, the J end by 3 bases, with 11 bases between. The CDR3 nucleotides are TGCAGCGTTGATGTAGGGGTCGCTAATGAAAAACTGTTTTTT. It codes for CSVDVGVANEKLFF.

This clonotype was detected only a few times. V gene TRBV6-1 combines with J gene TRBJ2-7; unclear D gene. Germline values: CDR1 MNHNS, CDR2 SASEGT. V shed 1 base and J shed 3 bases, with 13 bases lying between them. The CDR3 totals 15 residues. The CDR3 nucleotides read TGTGCCAGCAGTGAAGGACATTCTCTCCTCTACGAGCAGTACTTC. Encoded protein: CASSEGHSLLYEQYF.

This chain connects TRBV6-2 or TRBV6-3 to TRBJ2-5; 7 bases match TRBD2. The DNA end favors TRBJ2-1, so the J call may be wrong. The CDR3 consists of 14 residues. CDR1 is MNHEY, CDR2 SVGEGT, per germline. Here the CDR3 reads CASSLPGLTAKQFF. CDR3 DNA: TGTGCCAGCAGTTTACCGGGACTAACTGCAAAGCAGTTCTTC.

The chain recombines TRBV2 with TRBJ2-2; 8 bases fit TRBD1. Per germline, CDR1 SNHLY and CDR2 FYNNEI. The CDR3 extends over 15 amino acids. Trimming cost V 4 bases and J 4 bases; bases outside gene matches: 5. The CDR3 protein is CASSGQGIGTGELFF. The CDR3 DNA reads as TGTGCCAGCAGTGGACAGGGGATCGGCACCGGGGAGCTGTTTTTT.

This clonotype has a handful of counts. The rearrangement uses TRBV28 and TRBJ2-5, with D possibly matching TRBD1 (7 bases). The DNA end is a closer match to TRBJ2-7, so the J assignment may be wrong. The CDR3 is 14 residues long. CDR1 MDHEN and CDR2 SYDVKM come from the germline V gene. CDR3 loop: CASGQEGPLYEQYF. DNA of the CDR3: TGTGCCAGCGGACAGGAGGGTCCCTTGTACGAGCAGTACTTC.

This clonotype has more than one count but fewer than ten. The DNA of the CDR3 is TGTGCCAGCAGTTTGGGCGATCCTAGCCAAAACATTCAGTACTTC. Amino acid sequence: CASSLGDPSQNIQYF. This chain joins TRBV11-3 and TRBJ2-4, with D perhaps matching TRBD2 (5 bases). This CDR3 region has 15 residues. Germline CDR1 reads SGHNT; CDR2 reads YENEEA. Between the trimmed V and J ends, which lost 6 bases and 5 bases, there was a span of 17 bases.

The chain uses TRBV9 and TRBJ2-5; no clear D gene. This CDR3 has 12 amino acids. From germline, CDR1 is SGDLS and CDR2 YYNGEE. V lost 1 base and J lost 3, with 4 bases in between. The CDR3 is CASSVNEETQYF. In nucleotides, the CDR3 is TGTGCCAGCAGCGTAAACGAAGAGACCCAGTACTTC.

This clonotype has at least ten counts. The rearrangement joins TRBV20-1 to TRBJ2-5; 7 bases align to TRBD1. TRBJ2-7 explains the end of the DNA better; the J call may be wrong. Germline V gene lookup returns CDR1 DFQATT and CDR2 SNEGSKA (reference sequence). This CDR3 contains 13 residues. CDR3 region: CSASGRGWAEQYF. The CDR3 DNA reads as TGCAGTGCTTCCGGCAGGGGGTGGGCCGAGCAGTACTTC.

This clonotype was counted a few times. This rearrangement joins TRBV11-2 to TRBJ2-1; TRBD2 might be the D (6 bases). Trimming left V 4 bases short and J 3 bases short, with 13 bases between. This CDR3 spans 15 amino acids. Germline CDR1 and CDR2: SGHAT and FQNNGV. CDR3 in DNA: TGTGCCAGCAGCTCCGCCGGGACTGGCTACAATGAGCAGTTCTTC. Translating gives CASSSAGTGYNEQFF. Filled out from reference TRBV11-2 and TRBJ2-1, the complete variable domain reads EAGVAQSPRYKIIEKRQSVAFWCNPISGHATLYWYQQILGQGPKLLIQFQNNGVVDDSQLPKDRFSAERLKGVDSTLKIQPAKLEDSAVYLCASSSAGTGYNEQFFGPGTRLTVL.

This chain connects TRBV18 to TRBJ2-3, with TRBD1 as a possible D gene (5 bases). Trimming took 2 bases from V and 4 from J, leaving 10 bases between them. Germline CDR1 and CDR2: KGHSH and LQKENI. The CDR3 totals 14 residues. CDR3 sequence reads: CASSPNGHSDTQYF. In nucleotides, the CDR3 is TGTGCCAGCTCACCAAACGGACACTCAGATACGCAGTATTTT.

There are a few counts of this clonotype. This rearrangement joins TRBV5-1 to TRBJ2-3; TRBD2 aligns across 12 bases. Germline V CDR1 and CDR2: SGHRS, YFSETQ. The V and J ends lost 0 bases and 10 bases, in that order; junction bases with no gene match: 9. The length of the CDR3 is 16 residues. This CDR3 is CASSLETSGSIDAQYF. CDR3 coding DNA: TGCGCCAGCAGCTTGGAGACTAGCGGGAGTATTGATGCGCAGTATTTT. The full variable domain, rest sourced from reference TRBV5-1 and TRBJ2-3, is KAGVTQTPRYLIKTRGQQVTLSCSPISGHRSVSWYQQTPGQGLQFLFEYFSETQRNKGNFPGRFSGRQFSNSRSEMNVSTLELGDSALYLCASSLETSGSIDAQYFGPGTRLTVL.

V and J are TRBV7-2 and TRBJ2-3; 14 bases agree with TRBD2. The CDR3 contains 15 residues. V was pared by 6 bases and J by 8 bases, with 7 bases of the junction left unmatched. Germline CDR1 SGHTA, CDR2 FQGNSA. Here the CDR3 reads CASSQTSGGVGTQYF. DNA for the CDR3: TGTGCCAGCAGTCAGACTAGCGGGGGGGTAGGTACGCAGTATTTT. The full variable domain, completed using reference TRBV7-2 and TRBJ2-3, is GAGVSQSPSNKVTEKGKDVELRCDPISGHTALYWYRQSLGQGLEFLIYFQGNSAPDKSGLPSDRFSAERTGGSVSTLTIQRTQQEDSAVYLCASSQTSGGVGTQYFGPGTRLTVL.

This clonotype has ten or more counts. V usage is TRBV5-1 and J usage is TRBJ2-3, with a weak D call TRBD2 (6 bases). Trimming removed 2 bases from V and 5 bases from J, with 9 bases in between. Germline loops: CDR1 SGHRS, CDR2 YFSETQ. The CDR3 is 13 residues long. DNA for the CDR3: TGCGCCAGCAGCTTCCTCGGGGGAGATACGCAGTATTTT. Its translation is CASSFLGGDTQYF.

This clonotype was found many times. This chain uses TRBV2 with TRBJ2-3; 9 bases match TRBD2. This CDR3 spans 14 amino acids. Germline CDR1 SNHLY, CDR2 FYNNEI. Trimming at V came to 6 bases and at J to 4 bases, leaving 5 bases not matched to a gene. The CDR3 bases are TGTGCCAGCAGCGAGGGACTAGCATCAGATACGCAGTATTTT. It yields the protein CASSEGLASDTQYF.

CDR3 protein: CASSRGGAYEQYF. In nucleotides, the CDR3 is TGTGCCAGCAGCCGCGGGGGGGCCTACGAGCAGTACTTC. This chain connects TRBV28 to TRBJ2-7; TRBD2 agrees at 9 bases. Per the germline V gene, CDR1 is MDHEN and CDR2 is SYDVKM. V lost 6 bases and J lost 2; bases outside the gene matches: 2. The CDR3 consists of 13 residues.

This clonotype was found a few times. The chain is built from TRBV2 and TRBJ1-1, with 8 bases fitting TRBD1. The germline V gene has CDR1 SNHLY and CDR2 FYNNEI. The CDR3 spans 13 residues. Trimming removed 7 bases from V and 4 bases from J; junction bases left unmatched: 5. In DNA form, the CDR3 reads TGTGCCAGCACCAGGGGGCGAGGCACTGAAGCTTTCTTT. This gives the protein CASTRGRGTEAFF.

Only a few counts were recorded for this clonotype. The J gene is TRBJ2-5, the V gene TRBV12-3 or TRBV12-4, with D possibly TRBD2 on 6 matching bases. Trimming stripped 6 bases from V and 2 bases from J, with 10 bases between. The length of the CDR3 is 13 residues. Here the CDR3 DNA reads TGTGCCAGCAGGAGGGACTGGCAAGAGACCCAGTACTTC. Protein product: CASRRDWQETQYF.

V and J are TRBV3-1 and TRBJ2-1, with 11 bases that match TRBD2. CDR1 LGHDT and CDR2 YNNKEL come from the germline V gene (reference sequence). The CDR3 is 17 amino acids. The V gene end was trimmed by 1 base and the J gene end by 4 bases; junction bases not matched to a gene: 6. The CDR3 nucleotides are TGTGCCAGCAGCCAAGGTCTCACTAGCGGGGGTTACAATGAGCAGTTCTTC. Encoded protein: CASSQGLTSGGYNEQFF.

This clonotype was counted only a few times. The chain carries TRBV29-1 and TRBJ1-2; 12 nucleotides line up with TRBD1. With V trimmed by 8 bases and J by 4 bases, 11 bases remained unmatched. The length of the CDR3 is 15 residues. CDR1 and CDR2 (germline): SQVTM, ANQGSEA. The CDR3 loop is CSTQASGQGAYGYTF. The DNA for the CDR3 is TGCAGCACACAGGCCTCGGGACAGGGGGCCTATGGCTACACCTTC.

CDR3 in amino acids: CASSLRPNSDQPQHF. The CDR3 DNA is TGTGCCAGCAGCTTACGGCCGAATTCCGATCAGCCCCAGCATTTT. This chain joins TRBV7-2 and TRBJ1-5; D gene ambiguous. The germline V and J ends were trimmed by 2 bases and 5 bases, with 13 bases remaining between them. Germline V gene data show CDR1 as SGHTA and CDR2 as FQGNSA. CDR3 length: 15 amino acids.

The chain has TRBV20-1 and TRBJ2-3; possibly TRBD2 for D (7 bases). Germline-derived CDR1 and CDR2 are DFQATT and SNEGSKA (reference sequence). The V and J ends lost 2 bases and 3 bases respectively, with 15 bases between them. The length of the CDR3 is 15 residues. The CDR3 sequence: CSARIAGARTDTQYF. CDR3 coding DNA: TGCAGTGCTAGAATCGCGGGGGCGAGGACAGATACGCAGTATTTT.